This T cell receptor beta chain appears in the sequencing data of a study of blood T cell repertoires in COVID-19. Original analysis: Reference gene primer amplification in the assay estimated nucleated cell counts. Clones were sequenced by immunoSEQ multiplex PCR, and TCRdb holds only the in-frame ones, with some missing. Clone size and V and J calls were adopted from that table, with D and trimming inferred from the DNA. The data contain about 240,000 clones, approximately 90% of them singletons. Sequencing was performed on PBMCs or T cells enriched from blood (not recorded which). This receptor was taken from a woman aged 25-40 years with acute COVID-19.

CDR3 bases: TGTGCCGTCGGCCCAGGGAACTCTGGAAACACCATATATTTT. This translates into CAVGPGNSGNTIYF. This sequence joins TRBV10-3 and TRBJ1-3; D may be TRBD1 (5 bases). The CDR3 loop spans 14 amino acids. Trimming took 11 bases from V and 0 from J, leaving 14 bases between them. From germline, CDR1 is ENHRY and CDR2 SYGVKD.